This T cell receptor beta chain was sequenced for a study of Graves' ophthalmopathy and Graves' hyperthyroidism. Background on the study: Hyperthyroidism showing no ophthalmopathy within 18 months of follow-up was stable.

This CDR3 spans 15 amino acids. Trimming removed 2 bases from V and 6 bases from J, with 13 bases in between. Per the germline V gene, CDR1 is SGHAT and CDR2 is FQNNGV. Pregnancy or lactation, uncontrolled infections and other autoimmune diseases were grounds for excluding patients. Diagnostic conclusions were grounded in clinical symptoms, serum thyroxine, TRAb, thyroid ultrasound and orbital computed tomography. TCR beta CDR3 regions were amplified from RNA transcripts. The library came from an HTBI-primed first-round RT-PCR and a second-round multiplex PCR. TCRdb ran MiXCR on the multiplex PCR reads and lists one entry per CDR3 protein. The table has over a million distinct CDR3 sequences, about 36% seen once; the top ten hold more than 9.5%. Findings of the study overall: Both an approximately 69% sensitivity and a roughly 72% specificity characterized the model's predictions of ophthalmopathy progression.

This clonotype was recorded a few times. The antigen is not known. What was sequenced was peripheral blood or thyroid tissue (not recorded which). This receptor was taken from an adult man with Graves' hyperthyroidism. The chain couples TRBV11-2 to TRBJ2-2; D ambiguous. CDR3 bases: TGTGCCAGCAGCTTAATTCCAGAATCGTCCGGGGAGCTGTTTTTT. Amino acid sequence: CASSLIPESSGELFF.